This T cell receptor (beta chain) was sequenced for a study of blood T cell repertoires in COVID-19. Study overall: Both acute and convalescent COVID-19 samples were obtained from the United States, Italy and Spain. The analysed material was cDNA or gDNA that came from T cells, B-cell-depleted T cells, or PBMCs.

Germline loops: CDR1 SGDLS, CDR2 YYNGEE. CDR3 length equals 14 residues. Unmatched junction bases numbered 4, after V lost 4 bases and J lost 3 bases. It was during active infection that Seattle patients were enrolled and then longitudinally followed. Authors' data handling: By means of reference gene primer amplification, nucleated cell counts were estimated. The protocol was immunoSEQ multiplex PCR, while the TCRdb copy is restricted to in-frame clones and leaves out a portion. V, J and clone size are those of that table, while D and trimming were read from the DNA. Here the sample spans around 260,000 clones, 80% to 90% being singletons.

The specimen was peripheral blood. The source of this sequence is a woman aged 70-85 years with COVID-19, enrolled during active disease. V gene TRBV9 combines with J gene TRBJ2-7; 10 nucleotides match TRBD1. For the CDR3, the DNA is TGTGCCAGCAGCCCACGGACAGGGGGCTACGAGCAGTACTTC. Encoded protein: CASSPRTGGYEQYF.